Below, 24 T cell receptor beta chains from the same sample are listed, as sequenced in a study of multiple sclerosis patients with progressive multifocal leukoencephalopathy. Indicated time point: before natalizumab initiation. The assay was immunoSEQ multiplex PCR, and TCRdb's table has in-frame clones only and misses some. Among approximately 26,000 clones listed, approximately 90% were seen once. Material for sequencing was PBMCs. Every receptor here comes from a human donor with multiple sclerosis.

The chain employs TRBV6-4 and TRBJ2-1; 8 nucleotides align to TRBD1. The CDR3 is 15 amino acids. Trimming removed 4 bases from V and 0 bases from J; junction bases left unmatched: 2. The germline V gene has CDR1 MRHNA and CDR2 SNTAGT. The CDR3 region is CASSAGTGSYNEQFF. CDR3 nucleotide sequence: TGTGCCAGCAGTGCCGGGACAGGCTCCTACAATGAGCAGTTCTTC.

The rearrangement links TRBV30 to TRBJ1-4; maybe TRBD1 (5 bases). Germline V CDR1 and CDR2: GTSNPN, SVGIG (reference sequence). CDR3 length: 21 residues. V was shortened by 2 bases and J by 5 bases, with 33 bases between the two germline ends. CDR3 sequence reads: CAWSPYGVSGNGGAFNEKLFF. The CDR3 bases are TGTGCCTGGAGTCCATATGGGGTTTCAGGGAACGGAGGGGCATTCAATGAAAAACTGTTTTTT.

This chain joins TRBV5-5 and TRBJ2-7, with 8 nucleotides matching TRBD2. Looked up from germline, CDR1 is SGHKS and CDR2 is YYEKEE (reference sequence). The CDR3 contains 14 residues. V shed 2 bases, J shed 7 bases, and the junction held 8 bases outside the gene matches. The CDR3 region is CASSLAGESWEQYF. In nucleotides, the CDR3 is TGTGCCAGCAGCTTAGCGGGGGAGTCGTGGGAGCAGTACTTC.

The rearrangement uses TRBV5-1 and TRBJ1-1; 11 nucleotides match TRBD1. V gave up 0 bases and J gave up 0 bases; unmatched junction bases: 10. The CDR3 length is 19 residues. CDR1 SGHRS and CDR2 YFSETQ come from the germline V gene. The DNA of the CDR3 is TGCGCCAGCAGCTTGGTAAGGGACAGGGGGTCATGGATGAACACTGAAGCTTTCTTT. Protein product: CASSLVRDRGSWMNTEAFF. The full variable domain, completed using reference TRBV5-1 and TRBJ1-1, is KAGVTQTPRYLIKTRGQQVTLSCSPISGHRSVSWYQQTPGQGLQFLFEYFSETQRNKGNFPGRFSGRQFSNSRSEMNVSTLELGDSALYLCASSLVRDRGSWMNTEAFFGQGTRLTVV.

Concerning this clone itself: A read error may account for a junction end that differs from germline. This sample includes further DNA sequences coding for the same CDR3. The chain couples TRBV28 to TRBJ2-1; maybe TRBD2 (6 bases). Germline assignment: CDR1 MDHEN and CDR2 SYDVKM. This CDR3 spans 11 amino acids. CDR3 sequence (DNA): TGTGCCATCCCCGATGGTCGGGGGTTGCTCTTC. This codes for CAIPDGRGLLF.

This clone occurred once. V usage is TRBV6-6 and J usage is TRBJ1-1; 9 bases fit TRBD1. With V trimmed by 2 bases and J by 3 bases, 1 base remained unmatched. The CDR3 contains 14 residues. Germline-derived CDR1 and CDR2 are MNHNY and SVGAGI (reference sequence). Here the CDR3 reads CASSYRTGDTEAFF. As DNA, the CDR3 is TGTGCCAGCAGTTACCGGACAGGGGACACTGAAGCTTTCTTT.

The chain couples TRBV27 to TRBJ2-7, with 9 bases lining up with TRBD1. This CDR3 comprises 19 residues. J was trimmed by 0 bases and V by 5 bases; bases with no gene match: 17. CDR1 MNHEY and CDR2 SMNVEV come from the germline V gene (reference sequence). CDR3 DNA: TGTGCCAGCAGTAAATCACCGGGACAGGGCGTCTTGAGCTCCTACGAGCAGTACTTC. The encoded protein is CASSKSPGQGVLSSYEQYF.

The chain recombines TRBV9 with TRBJ2-2; 9 nucleotides match TRBD2. Germline assignment: CDR1 SGDLS and CDR2 YYNGEE. The CDR3 length is 16 residues. Trimming cost V 0 bases and J 7 bases; bases outside gene matches: 7. In nucleotides, the CDR3 is TGTGCCAGCAGCGTAGCCGCGGGGGGGCTTAGCGGGGAGCTGTTTTTT. This translates into CASSVAAGGLSGELFF.

The chain recombines TRBV7-9 with TRBJ1-4; TRBD1 agrees at 7 bases. V lost 5 bases to trimming and J lost 4 bases; unmatched junction nucleotides: 7. This CDR3 is built from 15 residues. CDR1 and CDR2 from the germline V gene are SEHNR and FQNEAQ (reference sequence). This CDR3 is CASSHEWDSNEKLFF. The CDR3 nucleotides read TGTGCCAGCAGCCACGAATGGGACAGTAATGAAAAACTGTTTTTT.

The chain joins TRBV10-2 to TRBJ1-1; D remains ambiguous. Looked up from germline, CDR1 is WSHSY and CDR2 is SAAADI. There are 14 residues in the CDR3. V lost 5 bases, J lost 3 bases, and 13 bases lay in between. The CDR3 DNA reads as TGCGCCAGCAGTAGGAGGCGGGTGGACACTGAAGCTTTCTTT. Residues: CASSRRRVDTEAFF.

The V and J genes are TRBV9 and TRBJ2-1; 7 bases match TRBD2. The J segment lost 3 bases and the V segment lost 0 bases, leaving 3 bases of the junction unmatched. Looked up from germline, CDR1 is SGDLS and CDR2 is YYNGEE. The CDR3 sequence is 15 residues long. In DNA form, the CDR3 reads TGTGCCAGCAGCGTAGAAGGCGGGGGCTACAATGAGCAGTTCTTC. Amino acid sequence: CASSVEGGGYNEQFF.

The rearrangement links TRBV6-6 to TRBJ1-2, with a possible D match to TRBD1 (5 bases). Germline CDR1 reads MNHNY; CDR2 reads SVGAGI (reference sequence). Trimming shortened V by 6 bases and J by 0 bases, and 17 bases separated the two germline ends. The CDR3 covers 16 residues. For the CDR3, the DNA is TGTGCCAGCAGCCTCCTTGGCAGGGACGCTAACTATGGCTACACCTTC. As protein: CASSLLGRDANYGYTF.

The chain employs TRBV4-2 and TRBJ2-3, with a weak D call TRBD2 (6 bases). The germline V and J ends were trimmed by 0 bases and 2 bases, with 12 bases remaining between them. Germline-derived CDR1 and CDR2 are LGHNA and YNFKEQ. This CDR3 contains 16 residues. In DNA, the CDR3 is TGTGCCAGCAGCCAAGACCGGGGGAGTTTCACAGATACGCAGTATTTT. This gives the protein CASSQDRGSFTDTQYF.

The CDR3 reads CASSGNPGQEDYEQYF. Written as DNA, the CDR3 is TGTGCCAGCAGTGGTAACCCGGGACAGGAGGACTACGAGCAGTACTTC. This chain joins TRBV25-1 and TRBJ2-7, with 8 bases lining up with TRBD1. The ends lost 4 bases at V and 3 bases at J; junction bases unmatched: 11. The CDR3 extends over 16 amino acids. Germline V gene sequence: CDR1 MGHDK, CDR2 SYGVNS.

This clone was recorded only once. The chain links TRBV9 to TRBJ1-5; 7 positions match TRBD1. V was clipped by 4 bases and J by 5 bases; unmatched bases: 9. Germline V lookup: CDR1 SGDLS, CDR2 YYNGEE. The CDR3 covers 15 residues. The CDR3 loop reads CASSSRRGLHQPQHF. CDR3 in DNA: TGTGCCAGCAGCAGTCGCAGGGGGTTGCATCAGCCCCAGCATTTT.

The chain recombines TRBV7-8 with TRBJ1-5, with D possibly matching TRBD1 (6 bases). This CDR3 spans 14 amino acids. Trimming pared 3 bases from V and 6 bases from J, leaving 12 bases between. Germline V lookup: CDR1 SGHVS, CDR2 FQNEAQ. The CDR3 nucleotides are TGTGCCAGCAGCTTTTTGGGGGGCAGTCAGCCCCAGCATTTT. Its protein is CASSFLGGSQPQHF.

This rearrangement joins TRBV28 to TRBJ1-5; D gene uncertain. Germline CDR1 and CDR2: MDHEN and SYDVKM. V was trimmed by 1 base and J by 0 bases, leaving 16 bases between them. The CDR3 consists of 18 residues. The CDR3 DNA reads TGTGCCAGCAGTTTATTCTCTATCGGAGCGGTTAGCAATCAGCCCCAGCATTTT. Its translation is CASSLFSIGAVSNQPQHF.

This clone was detected a few times. The chain carries TRBV7-3 and TRBJ2-7; D might be TRBD1 (5 bases). Germline CDR1 reads SGHTA; CDR2 reads FQGTGA. V was cut by 2 bases and J by 7 bases, with 18 bases left in between. CDR3 size: 15 residues. The DNA for the CDR3 is TGTGCCAGCAGCTTACAAGGGCAGGGTCTGGGAGAGCAGTACTTC. Translating it yields CASSLQGQGLGEQYF.

The chain carries TRBV19 and TRBJ2-5; D is undetermined. This CDR3 spans 13 amino acids. CDR1 and CDR2 from the germline V gene are LNHDA and SQIVND (reference sequence). The V end was cut by 1 base, the J end by 1 base, with 4 bases between. The CDR3 is CASSIGSQETQYF. In nucleotides, the CDR3 is TGTGCCAGTAGTATAGGCTCCCAAGAGACCCAGTACTTC.

About this clone: A junction end diverges from the germline sequence, so it may reflect a read error. This chain joins TRBV19 and TRBJ2-7; 7 positions match TRBD1. The CDR3 has 15 residues. Germline V gene sequence: CDR1 LNHDA, CDR2 SQIVND (reference sequence). In DNA form, the CDR3 reads TGTGCCAGTAGTGACCGGGACAGAAAGACCTACGGGCAGTACTTC. Encoded protein: CASSDRDRKTYGQYF.

This clone was counted a single time. The J gene is TRBJ2-1, the V gene TRBV28, with 8 bases fitting TRBD2. In germline, CDR1 is MDHEN, CDR2 SYDVKM. The trim removed 4 bases at V and 0 bases at J, leaving 8 bases unmatched. There are 17 residues in the CDR3. DNA of the CDR3: TGTGCCAGCAGTTCGCCCGGCGGGGGGAGCTCCTACAATGAGCAGTTCTTC. The encoded protein is CASSSPGGGSSYNEQFF.

This clone is medium-sized (0.01 to 0.1%) by share. The rearrangement joins TRBV4-1 to TRBJ2-7; D uncertain. This CDR3 contains 13 residues. Trimming pared 1 base from V and 3 bases from J, leaving 7 bases between. CDR1 and CDR2 (germline): MGHRA, YSYEKL. CDR3 DNA: TGCGCCAGCAGCCAAGTAGAAAACTACGAGCAGTACTTC. Protein: CASSQVENYEQYF.

V is TRBV4-3 and J is TRBJ2-7; 13 bases match TRBD2. Germline CDR1 LGHNA, CDR2 YSLEER. The length of the CDR3 is 17 residues. Losses at the gene ends were 5 bases for V and 2 bases for J; bases not matched to a gene: 9. In DNA form, the CDR3 reads TGCGCCAGCAGCACTAGCGGGGGGGCCGGTATTCCCTACGAGCAGTACTTC. This sequence encodes CASSTSGGAGIPYEQYF.

The rearrangement links TRBV2 to TRBJ1-1; D remains unclear. Germline CDR1 SNHLY, CDR2 FYNNEI. This CDR3 is 14 amino acids long. Trimming took 4 bases from V and 1 from J, leaving 10 bases between them. CDR3 bases: TGTGCCAGCAGTGTTGACATATGGAACACTGAAGCTTTCTTT. Translating it yields CASSVDIWNTEAFF.